This T cell receptor (beta chain) was profiled in a study of T-cell reconstitution after alpha-beta-depleted transplantation in children. The TCRbeta library was prepared with unique molecular identifiers. TCRdb reprocessed the PCR reads with MiXCR, giving one entry per CDR3 protein. The data contain approximately 200,000 distinct CDR3 sequences, 14% to 15% of them seen just once; the ten biggest clones take up over 10%. This clonotype was recorded many times. The sample consisted of PBMCs from the stem cell graft donor, taken from the stem cell graft. The clonotype comes from a human donor who donated a stem cell graft to a child with acute lymphoblastic leukemia.

Here the CDR3 reads CSAMERPKNTGELFF. The CDR3 nucleotides are TGCAGTGCTATGGAGAGACCGAAGAACACCGGGGAGCTGTTTTTT. This chain links TRBV20-1 with TRBJ2-2; D unresolved. The V gene lost 4 bases and the J gene lost 1 base, with 13 bases spanning the gap. Germline V gives CDR1 DFQATT, CDR2 SNEGSKA (reference sequence). The CDR3 is 15 residues long.